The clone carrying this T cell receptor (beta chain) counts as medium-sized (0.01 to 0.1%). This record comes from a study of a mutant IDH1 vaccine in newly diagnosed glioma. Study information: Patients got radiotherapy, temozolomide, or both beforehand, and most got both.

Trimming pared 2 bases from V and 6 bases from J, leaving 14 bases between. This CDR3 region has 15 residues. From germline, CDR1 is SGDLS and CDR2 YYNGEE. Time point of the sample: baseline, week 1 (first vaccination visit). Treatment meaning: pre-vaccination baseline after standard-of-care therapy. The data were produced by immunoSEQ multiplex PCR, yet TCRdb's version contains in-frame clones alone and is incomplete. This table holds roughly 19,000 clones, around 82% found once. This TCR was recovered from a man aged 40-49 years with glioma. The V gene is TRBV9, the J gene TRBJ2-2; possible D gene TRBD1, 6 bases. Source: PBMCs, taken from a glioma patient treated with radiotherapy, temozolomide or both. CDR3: CASSVGTIGAGELFF. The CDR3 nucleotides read TGTGCCAGCAGCGTGGGGACAATCGGTGCCGGGGAGCTGTTTTTT.